This TCR beta chain was sequenced during a study of blood T cells in healthy people across ages. Combining a sample-barcoded 5' primer with a J-beta primer mix, a second PCR ran for roughly 7 to 12 cycles. TCRdb passed the 5' RACE reads through MiXCR, listing each CDR3 protein once. Altogether roughly 800,000 distinct CDR3 sequences are present, 58% being singletons, with the ten largest covering around 22%. With each sample, at least 5 micrograms of total RNA were extracted. Study-level findings and limits: Changes in expanded clonotypes were possibly confounded, as the CMV status of donors was unknown. There was a strong correlation between TCR beta diversity and naive T cell percentage.

Per germline, CDR1 MDHEN and CDR2 SYDVKM. The ends lost 6 bases at V and 0 bases at J; junction bases unmatched: 11. The CDR3 covers 16 residues. To note about this clonotype: The antigen is unknown.

The rearrangement joins TRBV28 to TRBJ2-7; 7 nucleotides align to TRBD1. Sample: blood. The receptor was derived from a man younger than 45 in good health. CDR3 loop: CASSRNSGTASYEQYF. CDR3 nucleotide sequence: TGTGCCAGCAGCCGAAACTCCGGGACAGCCTCCTACGAGCAGTACTTC. Complete variable domain (other parts from reference TRBV28 and TRBJ2-7): DVKVTQSSRYLVKRTGEKVFLECVQDMDHENMFWYRQDPGLGLRLIYFSYDVKMKEKGDIPEGYSVSREKKERFSLILESASTNQTSMYLCASSRNSGTASYEQYFGPGTRLTVT.